This TCR beta chain derives from a study of blood T cell repertoires in COVID-19. About the research overall: The United States, Italy and Spain were the sources of the acute and convalescent COVID-19 samples.

Original processing notes: Amplification from reference gene primers served as the basis for estimated nucleated cell counts. The assay was immunoSEQ multiplex PCR, and TCRdb's table has in-frame clones only and misses some. V and J calls and clone size are given by that table; D and trimming were obtained from the DNA. The top ten hold 6.5% to 7% of the sample, which has under 200,000 clones, about 80% seen once. The CDR3 length is 15 residues. The ends were cut back, 4 bases at V and 3 bases at J, with 15 bases in the middle. Germline CDR1 reads LNHDA; CDR2 reads SQIVND (reference sequence). This sequence originates from a man in his 70s with active or convalescent COVID-19. Sequencing was done on a sample of peripheral blood. The chain couples TRBV19 to TRBJ2-5, with D perhaps matching TRBD2 (5 bases). The CDR3 protein is CASSSYWTAEETQYF. The CDR3 region has the DNA TGTGCCAGTAGTAGCTACTGGACTGCCGAAGAGACCCAGTACTTC.